The clone carrying this TCR beta chain was counted between two and nine times. Antigen unknown. These data belong to a study of beta chain features in type 1 diabetes. General study findings and limits: Possible PCR preference for shorter templates applied equally to patients and controls. cDNA sequencing could over-represent cells with high TCR expression.

V shed 1 base and J 6 bases; nucleotides not matched to a gene: 10. Looked up from germline, CDR1 is SQVTM and CDR2 is ANQGSEA. The CDR3 sequence is 16 residues long. The sequenced template was cDNA made from the entire isolated RNA. Assay used: immunoSEQ multiplex PCR; TCRdb lists only in-frame clones, some missing. The table has around 400,000 clones, about 14% seen once. Sequenced input: naive CD4+ T cells from blood. The receptor's source is a woman aged 18 to 35 in good health. The chain couples TRBV29-1 to TRBJ1-2, with 11 positions matching TRBD1. CDR3 nucleotides: TGCAGCGTTGAAGGTGAAAAGGACAGGGGGCAGGATGGCTACACCTTC. It yields the protein CSVEGEKDRGQDGYTF.